Sequencing of this T cell receptor beta chain was carried out in a study of blood T cell repertoires in COVID-19. Study overall: Sources were T cells, B-cell-depleted T cells, or PBMCs; the material itself was cDNA or gDNA.

The germline V gene encodes CDR1 DFQATT and CDR2 SNEGSKA (reference sequence). V lost 3 bases and J lost 7; bases outside the gene matches: 8. This CDR3 comprises 13 residues. In the study's own analysis: Reference gene primer amplification yielded estimated nucleated cell counts. Data came from immunoSEQ multiplex PCR; TCRdb stores just in-frame clones and leaves some out. D and trimming come from the DNA, and the V and J calls and clone size come from that table. The sample has about 80,000 clones; 84% are singletons. Specimen: peripheral blood. This rearrangement joins TRBV20-1 to TRBJ2-7; 8 bases match TRBD1. The sequence came from a man aged 50-59 years with acute or convalescent COVID-19. The CDR3 coding sequence is TGCAGTGCTAGTCGGACAGGGCCAGTAGAGCAGTACTTC. It is translated as CSASRTGPVEQYF.